These 31 T cell receptor beta chains were sequenced from one sample in a study of blood T cell repertoires in COVID-19. Sequencing used immunoSEQ multiplex PCR; TCRdb keeps in-frame clones, though not all of them. In the table there are 68,000 or so clones, around three quarters of which are singletons. Sequencing was done on a sample of peripheral blood. These receptors were collected from a human donor in a cohort sampled during active COVID-19.

The V and J genes are TRBV5-1 and TRBJ2-2; no clear D. The CDR3 is 13 residues long. Per the germline V gene, CDR1 is SGHRS and CDR2 is YFSETQ. Deletions cut 2 bases from V and 4 bases from J, with 6 bases between. For the CDR3, the DNA is TGCGCCAGCAGCTTTGACTTCACCGGGGAGCTGTTTTTT. Its protein product is CASSFDFTGELFF.

The chain has TRBV2 and TRBJ2-7; D might be TRBD2 (6 bases). This CDR3 is built from 13 residues. The V end lost 6 bases, the J end lost 5 bases, and 14 bases lay between the germline ends. Germline CDR1 SNHLY, CDR2 FYNNEI. The CDR3 reads CASRGLWEDEQYF. CDR3 in DNA: TGTGCCAGCAGAGGGCTGTGGGAGGACGAGCAGTACTTC.

This sequence joins TRBV6-2 or TRBV6-3 and TRBJ2-1, with 7 bases lining up with TRBD2. The V segment lost 5 bases and the J segment 4 bases; nucleotides outside the gene matches: 5. Germline V lookup: CDR1 MNHEY, CDR2 SVGEGT. This CDR3 region has 14 residues. Here the CDR3 reads CASSRGLVYNEQFF. CDR3 DNA: TGTGCCAGCAGTCGAGGACTAGTTTACAATGAGCAGTTCTTC.

The CDR3 loop reads CASSTDRYGYTF. DNA of the CDR3: TGCGCCAGCAGCACAGACCGTTATGGCTACACCTTC. This sequence joins TRBV5-1 and TRBJ1-2; D call uncertain. CDR1 is SGHRS and CDR2 is YFSETQ in the germline V gene. Trimming pared 4 bases from V and 5 bases from J, leaving 9 bases between. The CDR3 covers 12 residues. Together with reference TRBV5-1 and TRBJ1-2, the CDR3 gives the full variable domain: KAGVTQTPRYLIKTRGQQVTLSCSPISGHRSVSWYQQTPGQGLQFLFEYFSETQRNKGNFPGRFSGRQFSNSRSEMNVSTLELGDSALYLCASSTDRYGYTFGSGTRLTVV.

The genes are TRBV6-5 and TRBJ2-7; 12 positions match TRBD1. From germline, CDR1 is MNHEY and CDR2 SVGAGI. With 4 bases clipped from V and 7 bases from J, the junction kept 8 bases outside the gene matches. The CDR3 sequence is 15 residues long. The CDR3 sequence: CASSFEGQGAREQYF. CDR3 coding DNA: TGTGCCAGCAGTTTTGAGGGACAGGGGGCGAGGGAGCAGTACTTC.

The rearrangement links TRBV7-3 to TRBJ2-3; 10 nucleotides agree with TRBD2. The CDR3 is 17 residues long. Germline values: CDR1 SGHTA, CDR2 FQGTGA. The V segment lost 5 bases and the J segment 0 bases; nucleotides outside the gene matches: 8. This CDR3 is CASSRTSGTTSTDTQYF. The CDR3 nucleotides read TGTGCCAGCAGCCGGACTAGCGGTACTACTAGCACAGATACGCAGTATTTT.

The chain employs TRBV9 and TRBJ1-2; TRBD1 might be the D (5 bases). V was trimmed by 0 bases and J by 2 bases, leaving 5 bases between them. This CDR3 region has 13 residues. Germline CDR1 and CDR2: SGDLS and YYNGEE. CDR3 region: CASSVGGNYGYTF. In nucleotides, the CDR3 is TGTGCCAGCAGCGTAGGGGGCAACTATGGCTACACCTTC.

This clone turned up a few times. J is TRBJ2-7 and V is TRBV27; TRBD2 matches at 13 bases. Germline values: CDR1 MNHEY, CDR2 SMNVEV (reference sequence). CDR3 length: 15 residues. V was pared by 2 bases and J by 5 bases, with 3 bases of the junction left unmatched. CDR3 in amino acids: CASSLGLAGVDEQYF. In DNA, the CDR3 is TGTGCCAGCAGTTTAGGACTAGCGGGAGTAGACGAGCAGTACTTC.

V gene TRBV2 combines with J gene TRBJ1-4; D gene uncertain. Trimming removed 7 bases from V and 6 bases from J, with 18 bases in between. Germline values: CDR1 SNHLY, CDR2 FYNNEI. CDR3 length: 15 residues. The CDR3 coding sequence is TGTGCCAGCACCCTACTACAATTGGCCGATGAAAAACTGTTTTTT. Translated, it gives CASTLLQLADEKLFF.

The chain carries TRBV7-9 and TRBJ2-4; 10 positions match TRBD2. V trimming: 5 bases; J trimming: 3 bases; junction bases outside the gene matches: 4. The length of the CDR3 is 15 residues. Germline V gene data show CDR1 as SEHNR and CDR2 as FQNEAQ (reference sequence). Written as DNA, the CDR3 is TGTGCCAGCAGCCCCGAGCGGGGGGGCAAAAACATTCAGTACTTC. Amino acid sequence: CASSPERGGKNIQYF.

This clone has a count of ten or more. V is TRBV25-1 and J is TRBJ1-2; D uncertain. CDR3 length: 13 residues. The V gene lost 1 base and the J gene lost 4 bases, with 7 bases spanning the gap. CDR1 is MGHDK, CDR2 SYGVNS, per germline. CDR3 nucleotide sequence: TGTGCCAGCAGTGAATTAGTCGTCTATGGCTACACCTTC. Translated: CASSELVVYGYTF.

The genes are TRBV7-2 and TRBJ2-7; no reliable D call. Trimming cost V 1 base and J 7 bases, with 11 bases left between them. Germline CDR1 and CDR2: SGHTA and FQGNSA. CDR3 size: 13 residues. CDR3 in DNA: TGTGCCAGCAGCTTAGGCTATTCCGGGGAGCAGTACTTC. The encoded protein is CASSLGYSGEQYF.

The chain has TRBV5-1 and TRBJ2-7; 7 bases map to TRBD1. The V and J ends lost 4 bases and 2 bases, in that order; junction bases with no gene match: 3. CDR1 SGHRS and CDR2 YFSETQ come from the germline V gene. This CDR3 comprises 13 residues. The CDR3: CASSARGPYEQYF. The CDR3 nucleotides read TGCGCCAGCAGCGCAAGGGGGCCCTACGAGCAGTACTTC.

This clone was seen once. This rearrangement joins TRBV6-5 to TRBJ2-2; TRBD2 might be the D (6 bases). The germline CDR1 and CDR2 sequences are MNHEY and SVGAGI. V dropped 3 bases and J dropped 6 bases, with 11 bases sitting between them. The CDR3 is 14 residues long. CDR3 in DNA: TGTGCCAGCAGTTATTGGGACTCCTCCGGGGAGCTGTTTTTT. This gives the protein CASSYWDSSGELFF.

The chain carries TRBV6-5 and TRBJ1-3, with 7 bases fitting TRBD1. CDR1 and CDR2 from the germline V gene are MNHEY and SVGAGI. V lost 6 bases to trimming and J lost 3 bases; unmatched junction nucleotides: 2. CDR3 length: 13 residues. This CDR3 is CASRTGIGNTIYF. CDR3 nucleotide sequence: TGTGCCAGCAGGACAGGGATTGGAAACACCATATATTTT.

The chain carries TRBV29-1 and TRBJ1-1, with D maybe TRBD1 (5 bases). The CDR3 has 11 amino acids. Trimming took 1 base from V and 11 from J, leaving 11 bases between them. The germline V gene has CDR1 SQVTM and CDR2 ANQGSEA. The CDR3 loop reads CSVEGPAGAFF. The CDR3 DNA reads as TGCAGCGTTGAAGGCCCGGCAGGGGCTTTCTTT.

V usage is TRBV11-2 and J usage is TRBJ2-3, with no clear D. V lost 5 bases to trimming and J lost 4 bases, with 10 bases between them. Germline V gives CDR1 SGHAT, CDR2 FQNNGV. The CDR3 extends over 13 amino acids. CDR3 protein: CASSQSTADTQYF. The CDR3 nucleotides read TGTGCCAGCAGCCAGAGCACAGCAGATACGCAGTATTTT. The variable domain in full, with the rest retrieved from reference TRBV11-2 and TRBJ2-3, is EAGVAQSPRYKIIEKRQSVAFWCNPISGHATLYWYQQILGQGPKLLIQFQNNGVVDDSQLPKDRFSAERLKGVDSTLKIQPAKLEDSAVYLCASSQSTADTQYFGPGTRLTVL.

The chain has TRBV5-1 and TRBJ2-2, with TRBD2 matching 11 bases. Losses at the gene ends were 3 bases for V and 2 bases for J; bases not matched to a gene: 12. This CDR3 has 19 residues. Germline V gives CDR1 SGHRS, CDR2 YFSETQ. CDR3 nucleotide sequence: TGCGCCAGCAGCTCGCCAGCACTAGCGGGAGCCTTAAACACCGGGGAGCTGTTTTTT. Translated, it gives CASSSPALAGALNTGELFF.

This chain links TRBV30 with TRBJ2-1, with D possibly being TRBD2 (5 bases). In germline, CDR1 is GTSNPN, CDR2 SVGIG (reference sequence). The CDR3 has 15 amino acids. The germline V and J ends were trimmed by 3 bases and 1 base, with 13 bases remaining between them. CDR3 nucleotide sequence: TGTGCCTGGAGCGCTAGCCTCGGGTCCTACAATGAGCAGTTCTTC. This translates into CAWSASLGSYNEQFF.

This chain connects TRBV6-6 to TRBJ1-1; D remains ambiguous. The length of the CDR3 is 14 residues. Germline loops: CDR1 MNHNY, CDR2 SVGAGI (reference sequence). Deletions cut 6 bases from V and 3 bases from J, with 14 bases between. The CDR3 sequence: CASSRTSGDTEAFF. Written as DNA, the CDR3 is TGTGCCAGCAGCCGAACTTCGGGAGACACTGAAGCTTTCTTT.

The CDR3: CASSLSLVGETQYF. Written as DNA, the CDR3 is TGTGCCAGCAGCTTGAGCCTGGTCGGGGAGACCCAGTACTTC. The V gene is TRBV11-2, the J gene TRBJ2-5; D gene ambiguous. This CDR3 has 14 amino acids. CDR1 is SGHAT, CDR2 FQNNGV, per germline. Trimming took 3 bases from V and 5 from J, leaving 13 bases between them.

The CDR3 protein is CASIPGGVQETQYF. As DNA, the CDR3 is TGCGCCAGCATTCCGGGAGGGGTGCAAGAGACCCAGTACTTC. This chain joins TRBV5-1 and TRBJ2-5, with 8 bases identical to TRBD2. Germline CDR1 is SGHRS and CDR2 is YFSETQ. The trim removed 6 bases at V and 2 bases at J, leaving 6 bases unmatched. The CDR3 loop spans 14 amino acids.

V usage is TRBV21-1 and J usage is TRBJ2-1; the table gives TRBD2 as D, unverified against the DNA. TRBV21-1 is designated a pseudogene. This CDR3 contains 18 residues. The CDR3 protein is CASSNGLAETPNYNEQFF. The CDR3 coding sequence is TGTGCCAGCAGCAATGGTCTAGCGGAGACCCCGAATTACAATGAGCAGTTCTTC.

This clone was observed a few times. This chain joins TRBV11-3 and TRBJ2-7; TRBD2 might be the D (6 bases). The CDR3 has 13 residues. CDR1 and CDR2 from the germline V gene are SGHNT and YENEEA. Trimming took 5 bases from V and 3 from J, leaving 11 bases between them. The CDR3 DNA is TGTGCCAGCAGCCCACTAGCATACTACGAGCAGTACTTC. It codes for CASSPLAYYEQYF.

This chain links TRBV4-1 with TRBJ2-1, with 13 bases fitting TRBD2. The germline V gene has CDR1 MGHRA and CDR2 YSYEKL. The CDR3 length is 15 residues. Unmatched junction bases numbered 8, after V lost 6 bases and J lost 9 bases. This CDR3 reads CASRPGLAGNAEQFF. The CDR3 DNA reads TGCGCCAGCAGACCGGGACTAGCGGGAAATGCTGAGCAGTTCTTC.

The V call is TRBV6-5, the J call TRBJ2-1, with a tentative D call TRBD2 (6 bases). CDR1 and CDR2 from the germline V gene are MNHEY and SVGAGI. V lost 6 bases and J lost 2, with 14 bases in between. CDR3 size: 15 residues. The CDR3, as DNA: TGTGCCAGCAGACCACCGGGAGTCCCCTACAATGAGCAGTTCTTC. It is translated as CASRPPGVPYNEQFF.

The count of this clone is one. The chain combines TRBV25-1 with TRBJ2-3, with D uncertain. The CDR3 length is 12 residues. V lost 8 bases and J 4 bases, leaving 10 bases between the germline ends. CDR1 and CDR2 from the germline V gene are MGHDK and SYGVNS. CDR3 sequence (DNA): TGTGCCAGCTCCCGACTTCCAGATACGCAGTATTTT. This gives the protein CASSRLPDTQYF.

The gene calls are TRBV19 and TRBJ2-1; 8 nucleotides align to TRBD1. With 0 bases clipped from V and 6 bases from J, the junction kept 10 bases outside the gene matches. This CDR3 contains 17 residues. Germline values: CDR1 LNHDA, CDR2 SQIVND (reference sequence). Here the CDR3 DNA reads TGTGCCAGTAGTATAGACGAGGGGACAGGCCCCCCCAATGAGCAGTTCTTC. Protein: CASSIDEGTGPPNEQFF.

V gene TRBV5-1 combines with J gene TRBJ2-1; tentative D call: TRBD2 (7 bases). This CDR3 is 17 amino acids long. Trimming removed 3 bases from V and 1 base from J, with 17 bases in between. Germline V gene lookup returns CDR1 SGHRS and CDR2 YFSETQ. CDR3 sequence: CASSWGGGSASYNEQFF. The CDR3, as DNA: TGCGCCAGCAGCTGGGGGGGCGGGAGTGCGTCCTACAATGAGCAGTTCTTC.

The CDR3 loop reads CSGDRGGNEQFF. The CDR3 DNA is TGCAGCGGAGACAGGGGTGGGAATGAGCAGTTCTTC. The V and J genes are TRBV29-1 and TRBJ2-1; 8 bases align to TRBD1. Germline values: CDR1 SQVTM, CDR2 ANQGSEA. The CDR3 spans 12 residues. V trimming: 7 bases; J trimming: 7 bases; junction bases outside the gene matches: 6.

The CDR3 nucleotides are TGCAGTGCTAGTAAGCGGGAGGGTTACAATGAGCAGTTCTTC. It translates to CSASKREGYNEQFF. The V gene is TRBV20-1, the J gene TRBJ2-1; TRBD2 matches 10 bases. Trimming removed 3 bases from V and 4 bases from J; junction bases left unmatched: 3. CDR1 is DFQATT, CDR2 SNEGSKA, per germline (reference sequence). The CDR3 spans 14 residues.